Listed below are T cell receptor beta chains from one sample, sequenced in a study of shared clonotypes between healthy human individuals. The assay was immunoSEQ multiplex PCR, and TCRdb's table has in-frame clones only and misses some. The sample has some 1.1 million clones, roughly 77% seen once. The specimen sequenced was memory CD4+ T cells from PBMCs. These receptors originate from a man aged 18 to 30 in good health. Some clones in this sample may be carry-over from other donors' samples. Each CDR3 is given with its conserved first and last residue. The D gene is left open where the match is weak. The listing skips clone size in some rows; elsewhere it reads once, few, many or a size class.

cdr3_aa: CASSAGARIQPQHF
cdr3_nt: TGTGCCAGCAGTGCGGGGGCCCGCATCCAGCCCCAGCATTTT
d_call: .
j_call: TRBJ1-5
clone_size: few
v_call: TRBV6-6

cdr3_aa: CASSDGGPSLGYTF
cdr3_nt: TGTGCCAGCAGTGACGGGGGGCCATCCCTTGGCTACACCTTC
d_call: .
j_call: TRBJ1-2
clone_size: few
v_call: TRBV2

cdr3_aa: CASSFGTGSSDTQYF
cdr3_nt: TGTGCCAGCAGCTTTGGGACAGGGTCTTCAGATACGCAGTATTTT
d_call: TRBD1
j_call: TRBJ2-3
clone_size: .
v_call: TRBV7-9

cdr3_aa: CASSAGGVDEKLFF
cdr3_nt: TGTGCCAGCAGCGCCGGAGGGGTAGATGAAAAACTGTTTTTT
d_call: .
j_call: TRBJ1-4
clone_size: .
v_call: TRBV5-5

cdr3_aa: CASSPYPVGTGAFF
cdr3_nt: TGTGCCAGCAGCCCCTACCCGGTAGGGACTGGAGCTTTCTTT
d_call: .
j_call: TRBJ1-1
clone_size: .
v_call: TRBV5-6

cdr3_aa: CSVDSLAGYNEQFF
cdr3_nt: TGCAGCGTTGATTCACTAGCGGGATACAATGAGCAGTTCTTC
d_call: TRBD2
j_call: TRBJ2-1
clone_size: few
v_call: TRBV29-1

cdr3_aa: CASAGSRLNTEAFF
cdr3_nt: TGCGCCAGCGCTGGGAGCAGGTTGAACACTGAAGCTTTCTTT
d_call: .
j_call: TRBJ1-1
clone_size: .
v_call: TRBV5-1

cdr3_aa: CASSHSAGGYEQYF
cdr3_nt: TGTGCCAGCAGCCATAGCGCCGGTGGGTACGAGCAGTACTTC
d_call: .
j_call: TRBJ2-7
clone_size: few
v_call: TRBV11-1

cdr3_aa: CATWDLNTEAFF
cdr3_nt: TGTGCCACTTGGGACTTGAACACTGAAGCTTTCTTT
d_call: .
j_call: TRBJ1-1
clone_size: few
v_call: TRBV19

cdr3_aa: CAIRRTGGSGETQYF
cdr3_nt: TGTGCCATCAGACGGACAGGGGGATCCGGGGAGACCCAGTACTTC
d_call: TRBD1
j_call: TRBJ2-5
clone_size: .
v_call: TRBV10-3

cdr3_aa: CASSPLSDTQYF
cdr3_nt: TGTGCCAGCAGTCCACTCAGTGATACGCAGTATTTT
d_call: .
j_call: TRBJ2-3
clone_size: .
v_call: TRBV28

cdr3_aa: CSARPQETQYF
cdr3_nt: TGCAGTGCTAGACCTCAAGAGACCCAGTACTTC
d_call: .
j_call: TRBJ2-5
clone_size: few
v_call: TRBV20-1

cdr3_aa: CASRPGTAKNIQYF
cdr3_nt: TGTGCCAGCAGGCCAGGGACAGCGAAAAACATTCAGTACTTC
d_call: TRBD1
j_call: TRBJ2-4
clone_size: .
v_call: TRBV28

cdr3_aa: CASSLGPGRSSNYGYTF
cdr3_nt: TGTGCCAGCAGTCTCGGTCCGGGACGGAGCTCTAACTATGGCTACACCTTC
d_call: .
j_call: TRBJ1-2
clone_size: few
v_call: TRBV28

cdr3_aa: CAIRKGTEGDEQYF
cdr3_nt: TGTGCCATCAGGAAAGGGACCGAGGGAGACGAGCAGTACTTC
d_call: .
j_call: TRBJ2-7
clone_size: .
v_call: TRBV10-3

cdr3_aa: CASSQRTSGNSYNEQFF
cdr3_nt: TGTGCCAGCAGCCAGAGAACTAGCGGCAACTCCTACAATGAGCAGTTCTTC
d_call: TRBD2
j_call: TRBJ2-1
clone_size: few
v_call: TRBV4-2

cdr3_aa: CASSLIQTYEQYF
cdr3_nt: TGTGCCAGCAGTTTAATACAGACATACGAGCAGTACTTC
d_call: .
j_call: TRBJ2-7
clone_size: .
v_call: TRBV28

cdr3_aa: CSVFGLAEASYEQYF
cdr3_nt: TGCAGCGTTTTTGGACTAGCGGAGGCATCCTACGAGCAGTACTTC
d_call: TRBD2
j_call: TRBJ2-7
clone_size: .
v_call: TRBV29-1

cdr3_aa: CSVEDPGRENTEAFF
cdr3_nt: TGCAGCGTTGAAGATCCAGGCCGCGAGAACACTGAAGCTTTCTTT
d_call: .
j_call: TRBJ1-1
clone_size: few
v_call: TRBV29-1

cdr3_aa: CASLTGGRTEAFF
cdr3_nt: TGTGCCAGCCTGACAGGGGGACGGACTGAAGCTTTCTTT
d_call: TRBD1
j_call: TRBJ1-1
clone_size: .
v_call: TRBV2

cdr3_aa: CASSPPGQKSYEQYF
cdr3_nt: TGTGCCAGCAGTCCACCGGGACAAAAATCCTACGAGCAGTACTTC
d_call: .
j_call: TRBJ2-7
clone_size: .
v_call: TRBV6-1

cdr3_aa: CATSRSGSGNTIYF
cdr3_nt: TGTGCCACCAGCAGGTCAGGGTCTGGAAACACCATATATTTT
d_call: .
j_call: TRBJ1-3
clone_size: .
v_call: TRBV15

cdr3_aa: CASSYRLATNTGELFF
cdr3_nt: TGTGCCAGCAGTTACAGACTAGCTACAAACACCGGGGAGCTGTTTTTT
d_call: TRBD2
j_call: TRBJ2-2
clone_size: .
v_call: TRBV6-6

cdr3_aa: CASRVASGYYEQYF
cdr3_nt: TGTGCCAGTAGGGTAGCTAGCGGGTACTACGAGCAGTACTTC
d_call: TRBD2
j_call: TRBJ2-7
clone_size: .
v_call: TRBV19

cdr3_aa: CAITPGLGWNEQFF
cdr3_nt: TGTGCCATCACCCCGGGACTAGGGTGGAATGAGCAGTTCTTC
d_call: TRBD2
j_call: TRBJ2-1
clone_size: few
v_call: TRBV10-3

cdr3_aa: CASSLEVRGVEQYF
cdr3_nt: TGCGCCAGCAGCTTGGAGGTCAGGGGAGTCGAGCAGTACTTC
d_call: .
j_call: TRBJ2-7
clone_size: many
v_call: TRBV5-1

cdr3_aa: CASSFGGRSQETQYF
cdr3_nt: TGTGCCAGCAGTTTCGGCGGGAGGTCGCAAGAGACCCAGTACTTC
d_call: TRBD2
j_call: TRBJ2-5
clone_size: once
v_call: TRBV28

cdr3_aa: CASHGGYEQYF
cdr3_nt: TGTGCCAGTCACGGGGGTTACGAGCAGTACTTC
d_call: .
j_call: TRBJ2-7
clone_size: .
v_call: TRBV19

cdr3_aa: CASSKDSYTTGELFF
cdr3_nt: TGTGCCAGCAGCAAGGACTCATATACCACCGGGGAGCTGTTTTTT
d_call: .
j_call: TRBJ2-2
clone_size: once
v_call: TRBV9

cdr3_aa: CASSFEINSNQPQHF
cdr3_nt: TGTGCCAGCAGCTTCGAGATTAATAGCAATCAGCCCCAGCATTTT
d_call: .
j_call: TRBJ1-5
clone_size: few
v_call: TRBV5-5

cdr3_aa: CSGQINSYEQYF
cdr3_nt: TGCAGCGGACAAATAAACTCCTACGAGCAGTACTTC
d_call: .
j_call: TRBJ2-7
clone_size: .
v_call: TRBV29-1

cdr3_aa: CAISEQGANQPQHF
cdr3_nt: TGTGCCATCAGTGAACAGGGGGCGAATCAGCCCCAGCATTTT
d_call: TRBD1
j_call: TRBJ1-5
clone_size: .
v_call: TRBV6-5

cdr3_aa: CASSLFRQGAGADQYF
cdr3_nt: TGTGCCAGCAGCTTGTTCAGACAGGGGGCCGGGGCCGACCAGTACTTC
d_call: TRBD1
j_call: TRBJ2-5
clone_size: few
v_call: TRBV5-6

cdr3_aa: CASTGATGGSNQPQHF
cdr3_nt: TGTGCCAGCACGGGGGCGACAGGGGGCAGCAATCAGCCCCAGCATTTT
d_call: TRBD1
j_call: TRBJ1-5
clone_size: .
v_call: TRBV2

cdr3_aa: CSVVYYEQYF
cdr3_nt: TGCAGCGTTGTGTACTACGAGCAGTACTTC
d_call: .
j_call: TRBJ2-7
clone_size: few
v_call: TRBV29-1

cdr3_aa: CASWHNADTQYF
cdr3_nt: TGTGCCAGCTGGCACAACGCAGATACGCAGTATTTT
d_call: .
j_call: TRBJ2-3
clone_size: .
v_call: TRBV6-5

cdr3_aa: CASSSNFFGQVLSDTQYF
cdr3_nt: TGTGCCAGCAGCTCCAACTTCTTCGGACAGGTACTATCAGATACGCAGTATTTT
d_call: TRBD1
j_call: TRBJ2-3
clone_size: .
v_call: TRBV5-4

cdr3_aa: CASSLRDRTTTGELFF
cdr3_nt: TGTGCCAGCAGCTTGAGGGACAGAACTACAACCGGGGAGCTGTTTTTT
d_call: TRBD1
j_call: TRBJ2-2
clone_size: .
v_call: TRBV5-4

cdr3_aa: CASSVAPAGSTDTQYF
cdr3_nt: TGTGCCAGCAGCGTAGCACCAGCGGGTAGCACAGATACGCAGTATTTT
d_call: .
j_call: TRBJ2-3
clone_size: .
v_call: TRBV9

cdr3_aa: CASSFMTGSLYEQYF
cdr3_nt: TGTGCCAGCAGCTTCATGACAGGCTCACTCTACGAGCAGTACTTC
d_call: .
j_call: TRBJ2-7
clone_size: many
v_call: TRBV5-4

cdr3_aa: CASRRDSWGNTIYF
cdr3_nt: TGTGCCAGCAGGCGCGACAGTTGGGGAAACACCATATATTTT
d_call: .
j_call: TRBJ1-3
clone_size: .
v_call: TRBV27

cdr3_aa: CASSPGMDYNEQFF
cdr3_nt: TGTGCCAGCAGCCCGGGTATGGATTACAATGAGCAGTTCTTC
d_call: .
j_call: TRBJ2-1
clone_size: few
v_call: TRBV5-4

cdr3_aa: CASSPREGGSGNTIYF
cdr3_nt: TGCGCCAGCAGCCCCCGGGAGGGCGGCTCTGGAAACACCATATATTTT
d_call: .
j_call: TRBJ1-3
clone_size: .
v_call: TRBV5-1

cdr3_aa: CASSLSRGTEAFF
cdr3_nt: TGTGCCAGCAGTTTATCGAGGGGGACTGAAGCTTTCTTT
d_call: .
j_call: TRBJ1-1
clone_size: few
v_call: TRBV27

cdr3_aa: CATSRTRTVNSPLHF
cdr3_nt: TGTGCCACCAGCAGGACCCGGACAGTTAATTCACCCCTCCACTTT
d_call: .
j_call: TRBJ1-6
clone_size: .
v_call: TRBV15

cdr3_aa: CASSAEQGFGGYTF
cdr3_nt: TGTGCCAGCAGCGCAGAACAGGGTTTCGGAGGCTACACCTTC
d_call: .
j_call: TRBJ1-2
clone_size: .
v_call: TRBV9

cdr3_aa: CASSQNRGQNYGYTF
cdr3_nt: TGTGCCAGCAGCCAAAACAGGGGGCAAAACTATGGCTACACCTTC
d_call: TRBD1
j_call: TRBJ1-2
clone_size: .
v_call: TRBV4-2

cdr3_aa: CASSFHSGIYNEQFF
cdr3_nt: TGCGCCAGCAGCTTCCATAGCGGGATCTACAATGAGCAGTTCTTC
d_call: TRBD2
j_call: TRBJ2-1
clone_size: .
v_call: TRBV5-1

cdr3_aa: CASSIGGLSYGYTF
cdr3_nt: TGTGCCAGTAGCATAGGGGGCCTGAGCTATGGCTACACCTTC
d_call: TRBD1
j_call: TRBJ1-2
clone_size: few
v_call: TRBV19

cdr3_aa: CASSPANQPQHF
cdr3_nt: TGTGCCAGCAGTCCCGCCAATCAGCCCCAGCATTTT
d_call: .
j_call: TRBJ1-5
clone_size: many
v_call: TRBV7-8

cdr3_aa: CAWSVTEAEAFF
cdr3_nt: TGTGCCTGGAGTGTGACAGAGGCTGAAGCTTTCTTT
d_call: .
j_call: TRBJ1-1
clone_size: many
v_call: TRBV30

cdr3_aa: CASRQGAGYEQYF
cdr3_nt: TGTGCCAGTAGACAGGGGGCGGGCTACGAGCAGTACTTC
d_call: TRBD1
j_call: TRBJ2-7
clone_size: .
v_call: TRBV19

cdr3_aa: CASSSSRTQSSYEQYF
cdr3_nt: TGTGCCAGCAGTTCCTCCCGCACCCAGAGCTCCTACGAGCAGTACTTC
d_call: .
j_call: TRBJ2-7
clone_size: .
v_call: TRBV27

cdr3_aa: CASNRGGTGVKLFF
cdr3_nt: TGTGCCAGCAATCGCGGTGGTACGGGGGTAAAACTGTTTTTT
d_call: .
j_call: TRBJ1-4
clone_size: .
v_call: TRBV28

cdr3_aa: CASSPPDRGANTGELFF
cdr3_nt: TGTGCCAGCTCACCCCCGGACAGGGGGGCGAACACCGGGGAGCTGTTTTTT
d_call: TRBD1
j_call: TRBJ2-2
clone_size: .
v_call: TRBV18

cdr3_aa: CASSYGTGRLIEQFF
cdr3_nt: TGCGCCAGCAGCTACGGGACAGGGCGCCTCATTGAGCAGTTCTTC
d_call: TRBD1
j_call: TRBJ2-1
clone_size: .
v_call: TRBV5-1

cdr3_aa: CASRAGFYYNEQFF
cdr3_nt: TGTGCCAGCCGGGCGGGGTTTTACTACAATGAGCAGTTCTTC
d_call: .
j_call: TRBJ2-1
clone_size: once
v_call: TRBV5-6